The 22 T cell receptor beta chains below all came from one sample that was sequenced in a study of cytomegalovirus exposure and HLA in healthy donors. Generated by immunoSEQ multiplex PCR, the TCRdb table keeps only in-frame clones and is missing some. The table records hundreds of thousands of clones, about nine tenths of them present only once. The source material was PBMCs. These receptors were collected from a woman between 18 and 30 years old in good health and CMV-seronegative.

The J gene is TRBJ2-7, the V gene TRBV28; 11 bases map to TRBD1. The J segment lost 1 base and the V segment lost 1 base, leaving 3 bases of the junction unmatched. This CDR3 has 16 residues. Germline assignment: CDR1 MDHEN and CDR2 SYDVKM. CDR3 coding DNA: TGTGCCAGCAGTTTATTCGGACAGGGGGCTTCCTACGAGCAGTACTTC. Its translation is CASSLFGQGASYEQYF.

The rearrangement joins TRBV6-1 to TRBJ1-6, with no clear D. The V gene lost 2 bases and the J gene lost 10 bases, with 12 bases spanning the gap. Germline lookup yields CDR1 MNHNS and CDR2 SASEGT. The CDR3 runs 14 residues. The CDR3 DNA follows: TGTGCCAGCAGTGAATCGGGATTGGGATCACCCCTCCACTTT. It encodes CASSESGLGSPLHF.

The chain uses TRBV27 and TRBJ2-1; TRBD2 aligns across 12 bases. This CDR3 is built from 16 residues. CDR1 is MNHEY, CDR2 SMNVEV, per germline (reference sequence). V shed 5 bases, J shed 7 bases, and the junction held 9 bases outside the gene matches. The DNA for the CDR3 is TGTGCCAGCAGTCCCCGGACTAGCGGGACCAGGAATGAGCAGTTCTTC. It encodes CASSPRTSGTRNEQFF.

The chain uses TRBV27 and TRBJ2-3; TRBD2 matches at 9 bases. The germline CDR1 and CDR2 sequences are MNHEY and SMNVEV (reference sequence). The junction had 13 bases not matched to a gene; V was cut back by 6 bases and J by 6 bases. This CDR3 region has 16 residues. As DNA, the CDR3 is TGTGCCAGCAGGGAGAGGTGGCGGGGGGGGAGGGATACGCAGTATTTT. The encoded protein is CASRERWRGGRDTQYF.

The gene calls are TRBV4-2 and TRBJ2-1; D might be TRBD2 (6 bases). CDR1 is LGHNA, CDR2 YNFKEQ, per germline. Trimming took off 4 bases at V and 4 bases at J, with 14 bases between the two ends. The CDR3 loop spans 15 amino acids. DNA for the CDR3: TGTGCCAGCAGCCTCGGGCGGGGCCTGTACAATGAGCAGTTCTTC. Amino acid sequence: CASSLGRGLYNEQFF.

This chain uses TRBV4-1 with TRBJ1-6, with unresolved D. Germline CDR1 reads MGHRA; CDR2 reads YSYEKL. The CDR3 is 17 amino acids. The germline V and J ends were trimmed by 4 bases and 8 bases, with 21 bases remaining between them. The CDR3 is CASSRLPIEGADSPLHF. In nucleotides, the CDR3 is TGCGCCAGCAGCCGCCTACCCATTGAGGGAGCAGATTCACCCCTCCACTTT.

The chain combines TRBV4-1 with TRBJ1-1, with D possibly being TRBD1 (6 bases). Germline loops: CDR1 MGHRA, CDR2 YSYEKL. The CDR3 is 14 amino acids. V shed 3 bases and J shed 2 bases, with 10 bases lying between them. The CDR3 sequence is CASSHGQFNTEAFF. In nucleotides, the CDR3 is TGCGCCAGCAGCCATGGACAGTTTAACACTGAAGCTTTCTTT.

The chain combines TRBV15 with TRBJ2-5; TRBD1 matches 10 bases. This CDR3 spans 14 amino acids. With 10 bases clipped from V and 5 bases from J, the junction kept 10 bases outside the gene matches. Per the germline V gene, CDR1 is LNHNV and CDR2 is YYDKDF (reference sequence). CDR3 amino acids: CAIGPGQGMETQYF. CDR3 nucleotide sequence: TGTGCCATAGGACCGGGACAGGGGATGGAGACCCAGTACTTC.

This chain connects TRBV19 to TRBJ2-5; D is ambiguous. V lost 2 bases and J lost 6, with 19 bases in between. This CDR3 is 16 amino acids long. Germline values: CDR1 LNHDA, CDR2 SQIVND (reference sequence). The CDR3 protein is CASSITGPAVAKTQYF. The DNA for the CDR3 is TGTGCCAGTAGTATAACTGGTCCCGCGGTAGCAAAGACCCAGTACTTC.

The CDR3 region is CASSLGTSIGEQYF. In DNA, the CDR3 is TGTGCCAGCAGCTTGGGGACTAGCATCGGGGAGCAGTACTTC. This chain joins TRBV7-2 and TRBJ2-7, with 9 bases that match TRBD2. V gave up 3 bases and J gave up 7 bases; unmatched junction bases: 7. Germline V gives CDR1 SGHTA, CDR2 FQGNSA. The length of the CDR3 is 14 residues. The variable domain in full, completed from reference TRBV7-2 and TRBJ2-7, reads GAGVSQSPSNKVTEKGKDVELRCDPISGHTALYWYRQSLGQGLEFLIYFQGNSAPDKSGLPSDRFSAERTGGSVSTLTIQRTQQEDSAVYLCASSLGTSIGEQYFGPGTRLTVT.

The chain joins TRBV6-6 to TRBJ1-2; a weak D match, TRBD1 (5 bases). V lost 8 bases to trimming and J lost 4 bases, with 20 bases between them. Germline V gene sequence: CDR1 MNHNY, CDR2 SVGAGI (reference sequence). There are 15 residues in the CDR3. The CDR3 DNA sequence: TGTGCCAGCCGTGATTGGGCGGGACTGATCTATGGCTACACCTTC. Its translation: CASRDWAGLIYGYTF.

The V and J genes are TRBV2 and TRBJ2-3; 7 bases line up with TRBD2. Germline V CDR1 and CDR2: SNHLY, FYNNEI. Unmatched junction bases numbered 2, after V lost 2 bases and J lost 0 bases. The CDR3 extends over 15 amino acids. For the CDR3, the DNA is TGTGCCAGCAGTGAACGGGGGGTTAGCACAGATACGCAGTATTTT. Its protein is CASSERGVSTDTQYF.

V and J are TRBV9 and TRBJ2-1; TRBD2 is a possible D gene (5 bases). The CDR3 loop spans 11 amino acids. The V end was cut by 6 bases, the J end by 8 bases, with 9 bases between. Germline V lookup: CDR1 SGDLS, CDR2 YYNGEE. The CDR3 DNA reads TGTGCCAGCACCAGCGGAGATGAGCAGTTCTTC. It specifies CASTSGDEQFF.

The V call is TRBV6-5, the J call TRBJ2-2; D perhaps matches TRBD2 (5 bases). Germline V CDR1 and CDR2: MNHEY, SVGAGI. The CDR3 contains 14 residues. V was clipped by 6 bases and J by 7 bases, with 15 bases between them. The CDR3 loop reads CASRGLEESGELFF. The CDR3 coding sequence is TGTGCCAGCAGGGGCCTGGAGGAAAGCGGGGAGCTGTTTTTT.

Here the CDR3 DNA reads TGTGCCAGCCGGGGACAGAACACTGAAGCTTTCTTT. Translation gives CASRGQNTEAFF. The J gene is TRBJ1-1, the V gene TRBV16, with a possible D match to TRBD1 (6 bases). This CDR3 spans 12 amino acids. The V gene lost 8 bases and the J gene lost 1 base, with 8 bases spanning the gap. Germline CDR1 and CDR2: KGHSY and FQNENV.

This sequence joins TRBV2 and TRBJ2-2, with D perhaps TRBD1 (6 bases). Trimming took off 1 base at V and 1 base at J, with 10 bases between the two ends. Germline CDR1 and CDR2: SNHLY and FYNNEI. CDR3 length: 16 residues. The CDR3 protein is CASSEGQVGNTGELFF. DNA for the CDR3: TGTGCCAGCAGTGAAGGACAGGTGGGGAACACCGGGGAGCTGTTTTTT.

V and J are TRBV5-1 and TRBJ2-2; 13 bases align to TRBD2. Trimming removed 4 bases from V and 10 bases from J; junction bases left unmatched: 4. In germline, CDR1 is SGHRS, CDR2 YFSETQ. The CDR3 covers 14 residues. CDR3 sequence: CASSLGLAGLELFF. For the CDR3, the DNA is TGCGCCAGCAGCCTGGGACTAGCGGGACTGGAGCTGTTTTTT.

The chain is built from TRBV5-4 and TRBJ2-5; 12 nucleotides match TRBD2. The CDR3 is 15 amino acids. With V trimmed by 4 bases and J by 4 bases, 5 bases remained unmatched. CDR1 and CDR2 (germline): SGHNT, YYREEE (reference sequence). This chain's CDR3 is CASSNKTSGRETQYF. The CDR3 DNA sequence: TGTGCCAGCAGCAATAAGACTAGCGGGAGAGAGACCCAGTACTTC. The variable domain in full, completed from reference TRBV5-4 and TRBJ2-5, reads ETGVTQSPTHLIKTRGQQVTLRCSSQSGHNTVSWYQQALGQGPQFIFQYYREEENGRGNFPPRFSGLQFPNYSSELNVNALELDDSALYLCASSNKTSGRETQYFGPGTRLLVL.

The chain recombines TRBV4-1 with TRBJ2-2, with TRBD1 as a possible D gene (6 bases). CDR1 is MGHRA and CDR2 is YSYEKL in the germline V gene. Trimming removed 4 bases from V and 6 bases from J, with 12 bases in between. The CDR3 is 14 residues long. As DNA, the CDR3 is TGCGCCAGCAGCCCGAGGACAGCCCCCGGGGAGCTGTTTTTT. Its protein product is CASSPRTAPGELFF.

This clone was seen more than once but under ten times. This chain joins TRBV18 and TRBJ2-1; 8 nucleotides match TRBD1. Trimming took 3 bases from V and 12 from J; bases not matched to a gene: 7. From germline, CDR1 is KGHSH and CDR2 LQKENI. CDR3 length: 13 residues. CDR3 sequence (DNA): TGTGCCAGCTCACCCGGGACAGGTCTTACGCAGTTCTTC. Translating it yields CASSPGTGLTQFF.

V usage is TRBV11-2 and J usage is TRBJ2-5; 12 bases line up with TRBD2. The V gene end was trimmed by 0 bases and the J gene end by 4 bases; junction bases not matched to a gene: 9. Germline values: CDR1 SGHAT, CDR2 FQNNGV. This CDR3 has 18 amino acids. The chain's CDR3 is CASSLESGLAGRRETQYF. The CDR3 bases are TGTGCCAGCAGCTTAGAATCAGGACTAGCGGGACGGAGAGAGACCCAGTACTTC.

In its sample, this clone was seen once. V usage is TRBV2 and J usage is TRBJ2-1, with 7 bases fitting TRBD1. The germline CDR1 and CDR2 sequences are SNHLY and FYNNEI. The V gene end was trimmed by 1 base and the J gene end by 3 bases; junction bases not matched to a gene: 12. The CDR3 covers 18 residues. The CDR3 here is CASSEEHRGQPNYNEQFF. Written as DNA, the CDR3 is TGTGCCAGCAGTGAAGAGCATAGGGGGCAGCCTAACTACAATGAGCAGTTCTTC.